What follows are 18 T cell receptor beta chains derived from one specimen sequenced in a study of OX40 agonist ivuxolimab in advanced cancers. The protocol was immunoSEQ multiplex PCR, while the TCRdb copy is restricted to in-frame clones and leaves out a portion. The data contain about 70,000 clones, just over 85% of them seen just once; the ten biggest clones take up around 2.7%. The source was CD4+ or CD8+ T cells sorted from blood, collected in a trial of the OX40 agonist ivuxolimab. The receptor set was obtained from an adult with an advanced solid tumor such as melanoma, head and neck, liver or kidney cancer.

This chain links TRBV6-6 with TRBJ1-4; 8 nucleotides align to TRBD1. V lost 5 bases, J lost 2 bases, and 7 bases stayed unmatched. The CDR3 extends over 16 amino acids. Germline V CDR1 and CDR2: MNHNY, SVGAGI (reference sequence). The CDR3 DNA reads TGTGCCAGCAGTCGTAGACAGGGGAGGACTAATGAAAAACTGTTTTTT. Amino acid sequence: CASSRRQGRTNEKLFF.

The chain couples TRBV27 to TRBJ2-1; 8 bases agree with TRBD2. This CDR3 has 17 residues. In germline, CDR1 is MNHEY, CDR2 SMNVEV (reference sequence). V trimming: 6 bases; J trimming: 8 bases; junction bases outside the gene matches: 18. CDR3 sequence: CASSSSPGLDIRDEQFF. DNA for the CDR3: TGTGCCAGCAGCTCCTCTCCGGGACTAGATATTAGGGATGAGCAGTTCTTC.

Here the CDR3 reads CASSQTTGYETQYF. The CDR3 DNA follows: TGCGCCAGCAGCCAAACGACAGGGTACGAGACCCAGTACTTC. The gene calls are TRBV4-1 and TRBJ2-5, with 7 bases lining up with TRBD1. From germline, CDR1 is MGHRA and CDR2 YSYEKL. With V trimmed by 2 bases and J by 5 bases, 5 bases remained unmatched. This CDR3 has 14 amino acids.

CDR3 loop: CASSTAGAIYNEQFF. The CDR3 DNA reads TGTGCCAGTAGTACCGCCGGAGCCATCTACAATGAGCAGTTCTTC. The rearrangement joins TRBV19 to TRBJ2-1; unclear D gene. V was shortened by 4 bases and J by 3 bases, with 13 bases between the two germline ends. The CDR3 contains 15 residues. Germline V CDR1 and CDR2: LNHDA, SQIVND (reference sequence).

The V call is TRBV5-8, the J call TRBJ1-5, with TRBD1 as a possible D gene (5 bases). The CDR3 is 16 residues long. The V end was cut by 3 bases, the J end by 3 bases, with 16 bases between. Germline CDR1 reads SGHTS; CDR2 reads YDEGEE. CDR3 in amino acids: CASSWGGIGANQPQHF. The DNA of the CDR3 is TGTGCCAGCAGCTGGGGAGGGATCGGGGCCAATCAGCCCCAGCATTTT.

This clone was detected a few times. This CDR3 is CASGLLPNTEAFF. The CDR3 DNA follows: TGTGCTAGTGGTTTGCTACCGAACACTGAAGCTTTCTTT. The chain carries TRBV12-5 and TRBJ1-1; D gene uncertain. V was trimmed by 2 bases and J by 1 base, leaving 5 bases between them. Germline V gene lookup returns CDR1 LGHNT and CDR2 FRNRAP. This CDR3 region has 13 residues. Complete variable domain (other parts from reference TRBV12-5 and TRBJ1-1): DARVTQTPRHKVTEMGQEVTMRCQPILGHNTVFWYRQTMMQGLELLAYFRNRAPLDDSGMPKDRFSAEMPDATLATLKIQPSEPRDSAVYFCASGLLPNTEAFFGQGTRLTVV.

The chain employs TRBV7-8 and TRBJ2-3, with 12 bases identical to TRBD2. CDR1 SGHVS and CDR2 FQNEAQ come from the germline V gene. The CDR3 loop spans 19 amino acids. V gave up 5 bases and J gave up 1 base; unmatched junction bases: 13. The CDR3 DNA reads TGTGCCAGCAGCCCGATGTTGGGACTAGCGGGTGCGGGCACAGATACGCAGTATTTT. It translates to CASSPMLGLAGAGTDTQYF.

J is TRBJ1-1 and V is TRBV28; tentatively, D is TRBD1 (6 bases). V shed 4 bases and J shed 10 bases, with 19 bases lying between them. This CDR3 region has 14 residues. From germline, CDR1 is MDHEN and CDR2 SYDVKM. The CDR3, as DNA: TGTGCCAGCAGTTCTCTAAGGGGGTCCCTGAGAGCTTTCTTT. This translates into CASSSLRGSLRAFF.

The V gene is TRBV5-5, the J gene TRBJ1-5; 7 bases agree with TRBD1. The CDR3 consists of 15 residues. J was trimmed by 5 bases and V by 0 bases; bases with no gene match: 5. Germline CDR1 SGHKS, CDR2 YYEKEE (reference sequence). The CDR3 sequence is CASSLDRGPYQPQHF. The CDR3 DNA reads TGTGCCAGCAGCTTGGATAGGGGGCCCTATCAGCCCCAGCATTTT.

This sequence joins TRBV27 and TRBJ2-7; 12 nucleotides align to TRBD1. CDR3 length: 16 residues. V lost 6 bases and J lost 3; bases outside the gene matches: 9. CDR1 MNHEY and CDR2 SMNVEV come from the germline V gene (reference sequence). The CDR3 DNA is TGTGCCAGCAGCCCGGGACAGGGGGCTTTCGGCTACGAGCAGTACTTC. Its translation: CASSPGQGAFGYEQYF.

J is TRBJ2-5 and V is TRBV5-1; 9 nucleotides agree with TRBD1. Germline V CDR1 and CDR2: SGHRS, YFSETQ. J was trimmed by 3 bases and V by 0 bases; bases with no gene match: 0. The CDR3 loop spans 14 amino acids. The CDR3 nucleotides are TGCGCCAGCAGCTTGGGGACAGGGGAAGAGACCCAGTACTTC. Protein product: CASSLGTGEETQYF. Full variable domain (rest looked up from reference TRBV5-1 and TRBJ2-5): KAGVTQTPRYLIKTRGQQVTLSCSPISGHRSVSWYQQTPGQGLQFLFEYFSETQRNKGNFPGRFSGRQFSNSRSEMNVSTLELGDSALYLCASSLGTGEETQYFGPGTRLLVL.

The chain couples TRBV6-6 to TRBJ2-1; 9 bases agree with TRBD1. CDR3 length equals 15 residues. Germline V gene data show CDR1 as MNHNY and CDR2 as SVGAGI (reference sequence). V lost 4 bases and J lost 7; bases outside the gene matches: 8. In nucleotides, the CDR3 is TGTGCCAGCAGTTCCCAAGGACAGGGGCAAAATGAGCAGTTCTTC. This gives the protein CASSSQGQGQNEQFF.

The chain couples TRBV10-3 to TRBJ1-5, with D possibly being TRBD1 (5 bases). CDR3 length: 15 residues. Germline V CDR1 and CDR2: ENHRY, SYGVKD. V was pared by 2 bases and J by 7 bases, with 15 bases between. CDR3 residues: CAISEGDLGPQPQHF. The CDR3 coding sequence is TGTGCCATCAGTGAGGGGGACCTGGGCCCCCAGCCCCAGCATTTT.

This rearrangement joins TRBV15 to TRBJ1-1; 9 bases agree with TRBD1. CDR1 is LNHNV, CDR2 YYDKDF, per germline (reference sequence). This CDR3 is 15 amino acids long. Trimming cost V 2 bases and J 4 bases; bases outside gene matches: 5. The CDR3 loop is CATSRKTGGGTEAFF. CDR3 bases: TGTGCCACCAGCAGAAAGACAGGGGGTGGCACTGAAGCTTTCTTT.

This clone was detected a few times. This sequence joins TRBV5-4 and TRBJ1-5, with 11 bases identical to TRBD1. This CDR3 region has 16 residues. Germline V gene lookup returns CDR1 SGHNT and CDR2 YYREEE (reference sequence). With V trimmed by 4 bases and J by 5 bases, 8 bases remained unmatched. CDR3 in amino acids: CASSIAPGQGDQPQHF. DNA of the CDR3: TGTGCCAGCAGCATAGCACCGGGACAGGGGGATCAGCCCCAGCATTTT.

A few counts support this clone. The genes are TRBV5-6 and TRBJ2-7; no definite D call. From germline, CDR1 is SGHDT and CDR2 YYEEEE. The CDR3 is 13 residues long. V was cut by 4 bases and J by 2 bases, with 10 bases left in between. The CDR3, as DNA: TGTGCCAGCAGCCCCGGGTCACCCTACGAGCAGTACTTC. This encodes CASSPGSPYEQYF. The whole variable domain, filled in from reference TRBV5-6 and TRBJ2-7, reads DAGVTQSPTHLIKTRGQQVTLRCSPKSGHDTVSWYQQALGQGPQFIFQYYEEEERQRGNFPDRFSGHQFPNYSSELNVNALLLGDSALYLCASSPGSPYEQYFGPGTRLTVT.

This chain uses TRBV6-6 with TRBJ1-6; no clear D gene. Trimming took off 5 bases at V and 0 bases at J, with 11 bases between the two ends. The length of the CDR3 is 16 residues. The germline gives CDR1 MNHNY, CDR2 SVGAGI (reference sequence). CDR3 coding DNA: TGTGCCAGCAGTACCGAGATGAGCTCCTATAATTCACCCCTCCACTTT. Translating it yields CASSTEMSSYNSPLHF.

V and J are TRBV4-1 and TRBJ2-7; D might be TRBD1 (6 bases). The V end lost 3 bases, the J end lost 3 bases, and 18 bases lay between the germline ends. Germline loops: CDR1 MGHRA, CDR2 YSYEKL. CDR3 length: 16 residues. The CDR3 loop reads CASSQRFQDRGYEQYF. The CDR3 DNA sequence: TGCGCCAGCAGCCAGAGGTTCCAGGACAGAGGCTACGAGCAGTACTTC.